What follows is one T cell receptor (beta chain) and its context. The antigen remains unidentified. V dropped 5 bases and J dropped 9; count of bases not matched to a gene: 7. The CDR3 totals 13 residues. Germline CDR1 and CDR2: SGHVS and FQNEAQ. These data originate in a study of cytotoxic CD8 clonotypes in ibrutinib-treated CLL. Findings of the study overall: Whereas clonality rose at ibrutinib response, it declined toward baseline at progression. Treatment left the uncommon public clonotypes either contracted or stable in frequency. Sustained-remission and progressing patients had unequal sampling times.

Method: immunoSEQ multiplex PCR; TCRdb's copy keeps in-frame clones and lacks some. Here the sample spans over 250,000 clones, 70% to 80% being singletons. This receptor was obtained from a human donor with chronic lymphocytic leukemia. The chain employs TRBV7-8 and TRBJ1-1; 9 positions agree with TRBD1. Specimen: PBMCs, collected at disease progression, from a patient treated with ibrutinib. The CDR3 nucleotides read TGTGCCAGCAGCACTCGGGACAGGGTAAAAGCTTTCTTT. Amino acid sequence: CASSTRDRVKAFF.